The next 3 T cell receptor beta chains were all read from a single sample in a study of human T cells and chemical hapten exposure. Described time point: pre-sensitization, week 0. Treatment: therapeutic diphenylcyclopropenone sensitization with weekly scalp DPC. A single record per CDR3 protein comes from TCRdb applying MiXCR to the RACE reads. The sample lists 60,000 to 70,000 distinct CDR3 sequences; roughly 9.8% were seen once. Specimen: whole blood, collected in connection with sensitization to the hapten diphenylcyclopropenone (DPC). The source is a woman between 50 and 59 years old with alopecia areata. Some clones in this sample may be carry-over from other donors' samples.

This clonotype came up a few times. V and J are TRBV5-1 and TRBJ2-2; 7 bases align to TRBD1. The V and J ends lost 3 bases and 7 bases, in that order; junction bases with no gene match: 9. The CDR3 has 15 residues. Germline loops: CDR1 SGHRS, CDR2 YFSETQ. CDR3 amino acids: CASSSGTANDGELFF. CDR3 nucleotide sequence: TGCGCCAGCAGCTCAGGGACAGCTAACGACGGGGAGCTGTTTTTT.

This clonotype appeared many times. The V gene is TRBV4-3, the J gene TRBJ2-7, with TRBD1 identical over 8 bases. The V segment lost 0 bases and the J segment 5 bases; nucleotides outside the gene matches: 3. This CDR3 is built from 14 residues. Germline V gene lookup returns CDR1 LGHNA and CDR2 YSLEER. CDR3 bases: TGCGCCAGCAGCCAAGACAGGGGGCATGACGAGCAGTACTTC. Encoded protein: CASSQDRGHDEQYF.

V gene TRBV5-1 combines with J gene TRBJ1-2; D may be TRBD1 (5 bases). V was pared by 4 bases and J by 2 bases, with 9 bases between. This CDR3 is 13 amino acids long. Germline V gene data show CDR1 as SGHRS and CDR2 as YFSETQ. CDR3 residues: CASSGHINYGYTF. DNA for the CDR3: TGCGCCAGCAGCGGACACATCAACTATGGCTACACCTTC.